These 25 T cell receptor beta chains were sequenced from one sample in a study of blood T cell repertoires in COVID-19 (dated by TCRdb to the early 2020s). Libraries were constructed by the immunoSEQ multiplex PCR assay. What TCRdb holds here is the immuneACCESS table cut down to in-frame rearrangements. Part of the clones is not present; checked against another copy, under half of the missing clones reflect an unresolved V gene, and the others are unexplained. Present in this sample are roughly 260,000 clones, approximately 91% of which were seen just once. Together, the top ten hold around 2.5% of the sample. The sample was peripheral blood. These TCRs come from a person aged 18 to 30 with COVID-19, enrolled during active disease.

The CDR3 sequence: CASSLEGEGTDTQYF. For the CDR3, the DNA is TGTGCCAGCAGCTTAGAAGGGGAGGGCACAGATACGCAGTATTTT. J is TRBJ2-3 and V is TRBV7-9, with a weak D call TRBD2 (6 bases). The CDR3 is 15 amino acids. V lost 1 base to trimming and J lost 1 base, with 9 bases between them. Per germline, CDR1 SEHNR and CDR2 FQNEAQ (reference sequence). The full variable domain, its missing parts supplied by reference TRBV7-9 and TRBJ2-3, is DTGVSQNPRHKITKRGQNVTFRCDPISEHNRLYWYRQTLGQGPEFLTYFQNEAQLEKSRLLSDRFSAERPKGSFSTLEIQRTEQGDSAMYLCASSLEGEGTDTQYFGPGTRLTVL.

This clone was recorded once. The chain employs TRBV11-2 and TRBJ1-2, with a possible D match to TRBD1 (6 bases). Trimming removed 1 base at V and 6 bases at J, with 18 bases between. CDR3 length: 16 residues. Germline V CDR1 and CDR2: SGHAT, FQNNGV. The CDR3 here is CASSLALGLQGHGYTF. CDR3 DNA: TGTGCCAGCAGCTTAGCCCTGGGCCTACAGGGCCATGGCTACACCTTC.

The sample holds one count of this clone. The genes are TRBV28 and TRBJ1-2; TRBD1 aligns across 8 bases. CDR3 length: 18 residues. Trimming removed 2 bases from V and 0 bases from J; junction bases left unmatched: 11. Germline CDR1 is MDHEN and CDR2 is SYDVKM. Written as DNA, the CDR3 is TGTGCCAGCAGTTTAATTCTCCTAGGGACAGGAGCTAACTATGGCTACACCTTC. It encodes CASSLILLGTGANYGYTF.

The chain recombines TRBV28 with TRBJ1-2; 7 bases fit TRBD1. Germline CDR1 is MDHEN and CDR2 is SYDVKM. The CDR3 is 14 amino acids. After removal of 6 bases from V and 4 bases from J, the junction contained 8 bases not matched to a gene. CDR3 nucleotide sequence: TGTGCCAGCAGCCGGGCCGGGACAGCCTATGGCTACACCTTC. This gives the protein CASSRAGTAYGYTF.

This clone was seen just once. The V and J genes are TRBV7-2 and TRBJ2-5; D might be TRBD2 (5 bases). CDR3 length equals 14 residues. The V end was cut by 5 bases, the J end by 1 base, with 11 bases between. CDR1 and CDR2 (germline): SGHTA, FQGNSA. The chain's CDR3 is CASSPAGFQETQYF. In DNA form, the CDR3 reads TGTGCCAGCAGCCCCGCGGGTTTCCAAGAGACCCAGTACTTC.

V and J are TRBV24-1 and TRBJ2-5, with D perhaps matching TRBD1 (5 bases). V was cut by 4 bases and J by 5 bases, with 10 bases left in between. CDR3 length equals 13 residues. Looked up from germline, CDR1 is KGHDR and CDR2 is SFDVKD. This CDR3 reads CATSDRARETQYF. The CDR3 bases are TGTGCCACCAGTGACAGGGCGCGGGAGACCCAGTACTTC.

The chain couples TRBV29-1 to TRBJ2-3, with TRBD2 as a possible D gene (5 bases). The germline gives CDR1 SQVTM, CDR2 ANQGSEA. The length of the CDR3 is 12 residues. V lost 7 bases and J lost 4, with 12 bases in between. Written as DNA, the CDR3 is TGCAGCGCTTCGACTACTTCAGATACGCAGTATTTT. Its translation is CSASTTSDTQYF.

This clone occurred a few times. The chain carries TRBV6-6 and TRBJ1-6, with unresolved D. The germline V gene has CDR1 MNHNY and CDR2 SVGAGI (reference sequence). V was clipped by 7 bases and J by 9 bases, with 13 bases between them. The CDR3 is 13 residues long. Here the CDR3 reads CASTSRGVSPLHF. CDR3 bases: TGTGCCAGCACCTCCCGCGGGGTTTCACCCCTCCACTTT.

This chain uses TRBV5-1 with TRBJ2-2, with a weak D call TRBD2 (5 bases). CDR1 and CDR2 (germline): SGHRS, YFSETQ. The V gene lost 4 bases and the J gene lost 1 base, with 14 bases spanning the gap. The CDR3 covers 16 residues. CDR3 DNA sequence: TGCGCCAGCAGCCCGGAAGGCGGGCGGAACACCGGGGAGCTGTTTTTT. This translates into CASSPEGGRNTGELFF.

The chain couples TRBV5-1 to TRBJ2-1; the D is unclear. The CDR3 consists of 11 residues. V lost 5 bases and J 13 bases, leaving 13 bases between the germline ends. In germline, CDR1 is SGHRS, CDR2 YFSETQ. CDR3 DNA: TGCGCCAGCAGTGAGGAAGCTCTACAGTTCTTC. Translating gives CASSEEALQFF.

This chain joins TRBV25-1 and TRBJ1-1; possibly TRBD1 for D (6 bases). This CDR3 has 13 amino acids. V dropped 11 bases and J dropped 1 base, with 14 bases sitting between them. The germline gives CDR1 MGHDK, CDR2 SYGVNS. This chain's CDR3 is CACGAGENTEAFF. In nucleotides, the CDR3 is TGTGCCTGTGGGGCAGGGGAGAACACTGAAGCTTTCTTT.

This clone has just a few counts. The J gene is TRBJ1-4, the V gene TRBV24-1; D may be TRBD1 (5 bases). The CDR3 contains 13 residues. Germline assignment: CDR1 KGHDR and CDR2 SFDVKD. The V and J ends lost 4 bases and 8 bases respectively, with 10 bases between them. CDR3 sequence (DNA): TGTGCCACCAGTGAGGGGCGAGAGGAAAAACTGTTTTTT. Protein product: CATSEGREEKLFF.

V is TRBV5-4 and J is TRBJ1-2; D is ambiguous. V shed 0 bases and J shed 4 bases, with 10 bases lying between them. This CDR3 has 14 amino acids. The germline gives CDR1 SGHNT, CDR2 YYREEE (reference sequence). The CDR3 DNA sequence: TGTGCCAGCAGCTTGGCCCGGGAGAGCTATGGCTACACCTTC. This sequence encodes CASSLARESYGYTF.

The CDR3, as DNA: TGTGCCAGCAGCAGGGTCGAAAAACTGTTTTTT. It yields the protein CASSRVEKLFF. The chain recombines TRBV2 with TRBJ1-4, with D perhaps matching TRBD1 (5 bases). CDR1 and CDR2 from the germline V gene are SNHLY and FYNNEI. The CDR3 has 11 amino acids. Trimming removed 6 bases from V and 8 bases from J, with 7 bases in between. Together with reference TRBV2 and TRBJ1-4, the CDR3 gives the full variable domain: EPEVTQTPSHQVTQMGQEVILRCVPISNHLYFYWYRQILGQKVEFLVSFYNNEISEKSEIFDDQFSVERPDGSNFTLKIRSTKLEDSAMYFCASSRVEKLFFGSGTQLSVL.

The chain uses TRBV3-1 (or the pseudogene TRBV3-2) and TRBJ2-5; TRBD2 aligns across 11 bases. V gave up 6 bases and J gave up 6 bases; unmatched junction bases: 9. This CDR3 has 15 amino acids. Germline-derived CDR1 and CDR2 are LGHDT and YNNKEL (reference sequence). CDR3 nucleotides: TGTGCCAGCAGTAGTAGCGGGAGGGCCGAAAAGACCCAGTACTTC. This encodes CASSSSGRAEKTQYF.

The chain combines TRBV27 with TRBJ2-2, with 10 bases fitting TRBD2. The V and J ends lost 3 bases and 7 bases, in that order; junction bases with no gene match: 2. Germline CDR1 reads MNHEY; CDR2 reads SMNVEV (reference sequence). The CDR3 sequence is 14 residues long. DNA of the CDR3: TGTGCCAGCAGTTTGCTAGCGGGAGACGGGGAGCTGTTTTTT. This translates into CASSLLAGDGELFF.

This clone was counted once. The chain couples TRBV9 to TRBJ2-1, with TRBD2 matching over 11 bases. Per the germline V gene, CDR1 is SGDLS and CDR2 is YYNGEE. The CDR3 is 16 amino acids. V shed 0 bases, J shed 9 bases, and the junction held 8 bases outside the gene matches. The CDR3 here is CASSVGNSGRGGEQFF. CDR3 coding DNA: TGTGCCAGCAGCGTAGGTAATAGCGGGAGGGGTGGTGAGCAGTTCTTC.

In its sample, this clone was seen once. The chain uses TRBV19 and TRBJ2-1; TRBD2 aligns across 8 bases. J was trimmed by 0 bases and V by 5 bases; bases with no gene match: 24. CDR3 length: 22 residues. Germline V gives CDR1 LNHDA, CDR2 SQIVND (reference sequence). CDR3 coding DNA: TGTGCCAGTAGTCTCGCATACATTTCATGGGGGACTAGTGGGACCTCCTACAATGAGCAGTTCTTC. Translated, it gives CASSLAYISWGTSGTSYNEQFF.

V and J are TRBV24-1 and TRBJ2-1, with 14 bases that match TRBD2. The CDR3 consists of 16 residues. Looked up from germline, CDR1 is KGHDR and CDR2 is SFDVKD. Losses at the gene ends were 4 bases for V and 6 bases for J; bases not matched to a gene: 4. The CDR3 DNA follows: TGTGCCACCAGTGAGCGACTAGCGGGAGGGGTCAATGAGCAGTTCTTC. Protein: CATSERLAGGVNEQFF.

The chain combines TRBV7-9 with TRBJ2-7; TRBD2 might be the D (6 bases). The CDR3 length is 14 residues. V gave up 4 bases and J gave up 6 bases, with 16 bases separating them. The V gene's germline CDR1 is SEHNR and CDR2 FQNEAQ (reference sequence). CDR3 nucleotide sequence: TGTGCCAGCAGCTCCTCCGAAAGGGGAGGCGAGCAGTACTTC. Protein product: CASSSSERGGEQYF.

The gene calls are TRBV6-5 and TRBJ1-2; the D gene is possibly TRBD1 (5 bases). The V and J ends lost 2 bases and 3 bases respectively, with 13 bases between them. CDR3 length: 15 amino acids. CDR1 and CDR2 (germline): MNHEY, SVGAGI. In DNA form, the CDR3 reads TGTGCCAGCAGTTACAGCGGGGGAGGTTACTATGGCTACACCTTC. It is translated as CASSYSGGGYYGYTF.

The CDR3 loop is CASSFSAGTFNEQFF. CDR3 sequence (DNA): TGTGCCAGCAGTTTCTCGGCCGGGACTTTCAATGAGCAGTTCTTC. The rearrangement joins TRBV27 to TRBJ2-1; tentative D call: TRBD2 (6 bases). This CDR3 contains 15 residues. V was shortened by 3 bases and J by 6 bases, with 15 bases between the two germline ends. CDR1 and CDR2 (germline): MNHEY, SMNVEV (reference sequence).

This sequence joins TRBV10-3 and TRBJ1-2; D gene ambiguous. CDR1 ENHRY and CDR2 SYGVKD come from the germline V gene. The CDR3 loop spans 13 amino acids. The germline V and J ends were trimmed by 0 bases and 5 bases, with 7 bases remaining between them. DNA of the CDR3: TGTGCCATCAGTGAGTCGGAGGGTTATGGCTACACCTTC. It is translated as CAISESEGYGYTF.

This clone was seen only once. The chain joins TRBV4-3 to TRBJ2-7; perhaps TRBD2 as D (6 bases). Trimming took off 0 bases at V and 4 bases at J, with 13 bases between the two ends. This CDR3 is built from 15 residues. Germline CDR1 is LGHNA and CDR2 is YSLEER. Written as DNA, the CDR3 is TGCGCCAGCAGCCAAGATTGGAGGGGTGCTTACGAGCAGTACTTC. Translated, it gives CASSQDWRGAYEQYF.

V and J are TRBV6-2 or TRBV6-3 and TRBJ2-2, with D maybe TRBD2 (6 bases). The CDR3 spans 14 residues. Germline loops: CDR1 MNHEY, CDR2 SVGEGT. V was pared by 5 bases and J by 8 bases, with 15 bases between. Here the CDR3 DNA reads TGTGCCAGCAGTCAGACTCCGGCGGGAGGGGAGCTGTTTTTT. It translates to CASSQTPAGGELFF.